These T cell receptor beta chains were read from a single sample in a study of human T cells and chemical hapten exposure. TCRdb reanalysed the RACE reads using MiXCR and keeps one entry per CDR3 protein. The table lists hundreds of thousands of distinct CDR3 sequences, about 6% of them singletons, with roughly 5.4% in the top ten. Sequenced here: whole blood, sampled in connection with sensitization to the hapten diphenylcyclopropenone (DPC). The source is a woman younger than 30 with alopecia areata. Some clones in this sample may be carry-over from other donors' samples. Each CDR3 is given with its conserved first and last residue. A D gene is named only where the DNA matches it firmly. Clone sizes are given selectively: once, few, many, or a class where the clone is expanded.

TRBV18	TRBJ1-1	many	16	.	TGTGCCAGCTCACCGCAAGCTCAGGGGATCGGTACTGAAGCTTTCTTT	CASSPQAQGIGTEAFF
TRBV7-9	TRBJ2-5	.	13	.	TGTGCCAGCAGCTTCTCCCCCTGGGAGACCCAGTACTTC	CASSFSPWETQYF
TRBV4-2	TRBJ2-3	few	15	.	TGTGCCAGCAGCCAAGCCGAGCTAGTGGGACGGACGCAGTATTTT	CASSQAELVGRTQYF
TRBV20-1	TRBJ2-5	.	12	.	TGCAGTGCTAAGGACTGGCAAGAGACCCAGTACTTC	CSAKDWQETQYF
TRBV9	TRBJ2-3	few	13	.	TGTGCCAGCAGCTCCCAGGAGGCTGATACGCAGTATTTT	CASSSQEADTQYF
TRBV5-6	TRBJ2-1	many	16	TRBD2	TGTGCCAGCAGCTTAGGGACTAGCGGGGCTATAAGGAGGCTGTTCTTC	CASSLGTSGAIRRLFF
TRBV20-1	TRBJ2-5	.	14	TRBD2	TGCAGTGCTGGGGGGGACTCCTCCCAAGAGACCCAGTACTTC	CSAGGDSSQETQYF
TRBV6-5	TRBJ1-1	many	15	.	TGTGCCAGCAGTTACTCGCAGGGGAGAGGAACTGAAGCTTTCTTT	CASSYSQGRGTEAFF
TRBV7-8	TRBJ2-3	.	18	TRBD2	TGTGCCAGCAGCTTTGTGACTAGCGGGGGGAAAGGGACAGATACGCAGTATTTT	CASSFVTSGGKGTDTQYF
TRBV4-3	TRBJ2-1	many	16	.	TGCGCCAGCAGCCAGGACCCGGGACTGTCATACAATGAGCAGTTCTTC	CASSQDPGLSYNEQFF
TRBV20-1	TRBJ2-4	many	14	.	TGCAGTGCTAGAGATCAAGGCCCTAGAAACATTCAGTACTTC	CSARDQGPRNIQYF
TRBV29-1	TRBJ2-3	.	15	TRBD2	TGCAGCGTTTCCCTCCTCGCGGGGGTTACAGATACGCAGTATTTT	CSVSLLAGVTDTQYF
TRBV20-1	TRBJ1-1	many	15	.	TGCAGTGCTAGAGATTTGGTCCCGGGAGGCACTGAAGCTTTCTTT	CSARDLVPGGTEAFF
TRBV20-1	TRBJ1-2	many	12	.	TGCAGTGCTAGCCCCCAAGTCGGTGGCTACACCTTC	CSASPQVGGYTF
TRBV7-2	TRBJ2-5	.	16	TRBD2	TGTGCCAGCAGCTTAGGCCCCTCCGGGACTAGCCCCAGACTGTACTTC	CASSLGPSGTSPRLYF
TRBV12-3/TRBV12-4	TRBJ2-6	.	15	TRBD1	TGTGCCAGCAGGGGACAGGGCCGCGATTGGTTTGTCCTGACTTTC	CASRGQGRDWFVLTF
TRBV6-1	TRBJ1-4	.	16	TRBD1	TGTGCCAGCAGTTCGCTTCCCGGACAGGGGAATGAAAAACTGTTTTTT	CASSSLPGQGNEKLFF
TRBV2	TRBJ2-6	.	16	.	TGTGCCAGCAGCATGACCGACTTGTCTGGGGCCAACGTCCTGACTTTC	CASSMTDLSGANVLTF
TRBV6-2/TRBV6-3	TRBJ1-3	.	15	.	TGTGCCAGCAGTTACTCGATGGGGATTGGAAACACCATATATTTT	CASSYSMGIGNTIYF
TRBV4-1	TRBJ1-4	few	15	.	TGCGCCAGCAGCCAAGGGCGCCGGGGTAATGAAAAACTGTTTTTT	CASSQGRRGNEKLFF
TRBV9	TRBJ2-2	few	19	TRBD1	TGTGCCAGCAGCGTAGGGCAGCCCCAACAGGGGGCGCGCACCGGGGAGCTGTTTTTT	CASSVGQPQQGARTGELFF
TRBV20-1	TRBJ1-5	many	13	.	TGCAGTGGGGGACTGGGGGGCAATCAGCCCCAGCATTTT	CSGGLGGNQPQHF
TRBV20-1	TRBJ2-3	few	14	.	TGCAGTGCTGAGGGGGGGGCCCGCACAGATACGCAGTATTTT	CSAEGGARTDTQYF
TRBV7-2	TRBJ2-3	many	14	.	TGTGCCAGCAGTCCCAGCTATAGCACAGATACGCAGTATTTT	CASSPSYSTDTQYF
TRBV12-3/TRBV12-4	TRBJ1-1	few	13	.	TGTGCCAGCATCCAAGCGGGACTCACTGAAGCTTTCTTT	CASIQAGLTEAFF
TRBV6-2/TRBV6-3	TRBJ2-3	many	17	TRBD1	TGTGCCAGCAGTTACAGTCCGGACAGGGTGAGCACAGATACGCAGTATTTT	CASSYSPDRVSTDTQYF
TRBV2	TRBJ2-7	few	14	.	TGTGCCAGCAGTGAGGGGTACGCATCCTACGAGCAGTACTTC	CASSEGYASYEQYF
TRBV7-2	TRBJ2-6	.	17	.	TGTGCCAGCAGCACAGGCGGCAGAAACTCTGGGGCCAACGTCCTGACTTTC	CASSTGGRNSGANVLTF
TRBV4-1	TRBJ1-5	few	14	.	TGCGCCAGCAGCCAAGAACCTAAGGATCAGCCCCAGCATTTT	CASSQEPKDQPQHF
TRBV6-6	TRBJ2-3	few	12	.	TGTGCCAGCAGTTACTCGCGAGATACGCAGTATTTT	CASSYSRDTQYF
TRBV4-2	TRBJ1-1	many	15	.	TGTGCCAGCAGCCAAGATCCAGGGGCGAACACTGAAGCTTTCTTT	CASSQDPGANTEAFF
TRBV3-1	TRBJ1-2	.	12	.	TGTGCCAGCAGCCAATACAGTTATGGCTACACCTTC	CASSQYSYGYTF
TRBV9	TRBJ2-1	.	18	.	TGTGCCAGCAGCTCTACAATCTCCCAGACTAACCGATTCAATGAGCAGTTCTTC	CASSSTISQTNRFNEQFF
TRBV25-1	TRBJ2-3	few	16	.	TGTGCCAGCAGTGAATTCGTTATGACTAGGGCTGATACGCAGTATTTT	CASSEFVMTRADTQYF
TRBV12-3/TRBV12-4	TRBJ1-2	.	15	.	TGTGCCAGCAGTTTATCCTTGGGGCGGAACTATGGCTACACCTTC	CASSLSLGRNYGYTF
TRBV9	TRBJ1-3	.	14	.	TGTGCCAGCAGCCCAGGGGAGGTTTGGGACACCATATATTTT	CASSPGEVWDTIYF
TRBV5-1	TRBJ2-3	many	15	TRBD2	TGCGCCAGCAGCTTAGAGCGGGGAGCCACAGATACGCAGTATTTT	CASSLERGATDTQYF
TRBV6-6	TRBJ1-4	few	15	.	TGTGCCAGCAGTTACCCGGCCGGGGGAGGCGAAAAACTGTTTTTT	CASSYPAGGGEKLFF
TRBV27	TRBJ2-5	.	18	TRBD2	TGTGCCAGCAGTTCCATCCCCTCGACTAGCGGGGGGGAGGAGACCCAGTACTTC	CASSSIPSTSGGEETQYF
TRBV20-1	TRBJ1-1	few	12	.	TGCAGTGCTAGAGATATGGGGGCTGAAGCTTTCTTT	CSARDMGAEAFF
TRBV11-3	TRBJ2-3	many	15	.	TGTGCCAGCAGCTTTTCGGGACACCCCACAGATACGCAGTATTTT	CASSFSGHPTDTQYF
TRBV12-3/TRBV12-4	TRBJ1-1	many	14	.	TGTGCCAGCAGTTTATCTACAGGGTTCACTGAAGCTTTCTTT	CASSLSTGFTEAFF
TRBV7-9	TRBJ2-2	.	16	.	TGTGCCAGCAGCCTACTCAACTCTGTCGACACCGGGGAGCTGTTTTTT	CASSLLNSVDTGELFF
TRBV20-1	TRBJ2-5	many	10	.	TGCAGTGTCGGGCCAGAGACCCAGTACTTC	CSVGPETQYF
TRBV29-1	TRBJ2-1	.	12	.	TGCAGCGCAAGGACACCCTACAATGAGCAGTTCTTC	CSARTPYNEQFF
TRBV6-5	TRBJ2-5	few	13	.	TGTGCCAGCAGTTACTCAGTATGGGAAACCCAGTACTTC	CASSYSVWETQYF
TRBV6-2/TRBV6-3	TRBJ1-1	few	14	.	TGTGCCAGCAGTTACGACAGCATGAACACTGAAGCTTTCTTT	CASSYDSMNTEAFF